The following is a T cell receptor beta chain sequence with its context. The sample comes from a study of blood T cell repertoires in COVID-19. The V end lost 4 bases, the J end lost 7 bases, and 17 bases lay between the germline ends. Germline CDR1 reads MNHEY; CDR2 reads SMNVEV (reference sequence). This CDR3 has 15 amino acids. In the original processing: For nucleated cells, counts were estimated from reference gene primer amplification. Sequencing was performed with immunoSEQ multiplex PCR; in TCRdb, only in-frame clones are kept and a portion is missing. V, J and clone size reflect that table, while D and trimming were determined from the DNA. The profile shows 390,000 or so clones, about four fifths of them singletons.

This TCR was recovered from a woman aged 45-59 years who had recovered from COVID-19. Sample: PBMCs or T cells enriched from blood (not recorded which). The chain joins TRBV27 to TRBJ1-5, with D uncertain. CDR3 sequence reads: CASSSPGDRGQPQHF. The CDR3 coding sequence is TGTGCCAGCAGTTCACCGGGAGACCGAGGACAGCCCCAGCATTTT.